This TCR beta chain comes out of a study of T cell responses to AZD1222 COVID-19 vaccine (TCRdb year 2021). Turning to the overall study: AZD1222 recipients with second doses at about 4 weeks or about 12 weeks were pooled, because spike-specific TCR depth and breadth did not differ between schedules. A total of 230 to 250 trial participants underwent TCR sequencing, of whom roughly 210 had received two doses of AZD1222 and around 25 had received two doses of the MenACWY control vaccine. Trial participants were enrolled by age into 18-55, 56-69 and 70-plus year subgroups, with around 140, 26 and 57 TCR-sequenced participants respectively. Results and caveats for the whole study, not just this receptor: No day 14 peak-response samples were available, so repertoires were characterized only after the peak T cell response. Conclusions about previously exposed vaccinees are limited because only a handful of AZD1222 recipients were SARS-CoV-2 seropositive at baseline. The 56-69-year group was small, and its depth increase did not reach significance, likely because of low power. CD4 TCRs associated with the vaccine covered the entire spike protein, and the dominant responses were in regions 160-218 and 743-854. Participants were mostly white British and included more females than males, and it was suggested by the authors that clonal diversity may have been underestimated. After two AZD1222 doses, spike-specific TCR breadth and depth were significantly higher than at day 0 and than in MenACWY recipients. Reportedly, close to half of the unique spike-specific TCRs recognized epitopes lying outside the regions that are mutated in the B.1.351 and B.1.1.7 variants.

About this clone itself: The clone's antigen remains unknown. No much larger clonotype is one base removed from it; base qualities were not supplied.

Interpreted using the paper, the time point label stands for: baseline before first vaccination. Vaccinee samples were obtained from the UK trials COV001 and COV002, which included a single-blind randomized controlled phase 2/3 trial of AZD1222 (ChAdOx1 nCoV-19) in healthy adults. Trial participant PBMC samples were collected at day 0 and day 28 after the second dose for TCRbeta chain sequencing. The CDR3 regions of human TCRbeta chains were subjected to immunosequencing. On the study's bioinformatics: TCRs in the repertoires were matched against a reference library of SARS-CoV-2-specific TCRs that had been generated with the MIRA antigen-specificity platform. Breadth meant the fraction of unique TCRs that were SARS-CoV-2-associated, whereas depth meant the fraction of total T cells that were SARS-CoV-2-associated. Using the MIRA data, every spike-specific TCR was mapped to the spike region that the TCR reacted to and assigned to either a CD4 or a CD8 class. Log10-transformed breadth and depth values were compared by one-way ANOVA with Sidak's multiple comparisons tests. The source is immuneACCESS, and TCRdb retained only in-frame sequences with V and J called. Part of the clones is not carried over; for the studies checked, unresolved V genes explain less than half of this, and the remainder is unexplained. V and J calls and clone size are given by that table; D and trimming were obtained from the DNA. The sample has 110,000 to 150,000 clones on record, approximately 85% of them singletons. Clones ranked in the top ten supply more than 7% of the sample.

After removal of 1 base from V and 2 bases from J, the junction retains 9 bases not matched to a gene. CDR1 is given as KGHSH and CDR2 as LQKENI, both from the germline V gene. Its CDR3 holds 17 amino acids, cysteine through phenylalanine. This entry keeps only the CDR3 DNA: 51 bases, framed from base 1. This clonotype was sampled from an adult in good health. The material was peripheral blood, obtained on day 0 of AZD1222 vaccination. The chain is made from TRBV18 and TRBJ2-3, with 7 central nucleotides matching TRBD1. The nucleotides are TGTGCCAGCTCACCACTGACACAGGGGTCGGACACAGATACGCAGTATTTT. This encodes CASSPLTQGSDTDTQYF.